This passage covers 15 T cell receptor beta chains from one sample sequenced in a study of CD8 T cells in ankylosing spondylitis. TCRdb re-called the 5' RACE reads with MiXCR, one entry per CDR3 protein. The sample shows 220,000 or so distinct CDR3 sequences, 8% to 11% of them seen only once. Sequencing was performed on blood, either unsorted or a sorted T cell fraction (not recorded which). Receptor source: a male donor with ankylosing spondylitis or in good health (not recorded which).

This clonotype was counted many times. The CDR3 region is CASSLSTGYQPQHF. The CDR3 nucleotides read TGTGCCAGCAGTTTGTCCACAGGGTATCAGCCCCAGCATTTT. V is TRBV12-3 or TRBV12-4 and J is TRBJ1-5; a possible D gene is TRBD1 (6 bases). With 3 bases removed from V and 5 bases from J, the gap between germline ends came to 11 bases. The CDR3 contains 14 residues.

This clonotype was picked up a small number of times. One junction end disagrees with the germline gene, perhaps due to a read error. This chain links TRBV7-2 with TRBJ2-7; 7 bases map to TRBD1. The V gene's germline CDR1 is SGHTA and CDR2 FQGNSA. This CDR3 spans 15 amino acids. The CDR3 sequence is CANSLVADRSYEQYF. The CDR3 nucleotides read TGTGCCAACAGCTTAGTGGCGGACAGGTCCTACGAGCAGTACTTC.

On this clonotype itself: A single base separates this from a much larger clone, so it may be a read error. The chain employs TRBV3-1 and TRBJ2-7, with 7 bases lining up with TRBD1. The CDR3 totals 15 residues. Germline CDR1 and CDR2: LGHDT and YNNKEL (reference sequence). The CDR3 loop reads CASSKDRLSSYELYF. The CDR3, as DNA: TGTGCCAGCAGCAAGGACAGGCTCTCGAGCTACGAGCTGTACTTC.

With respect to this clonotype: Since a much larger clone is just one base distant, this may be a read error. The CDR3 spells CASSSSGAGERNYGDTF. DNA of the CDR3: TGTGCCAGCAGCTCCTCAGGGGCGGGGGAAAGAAACTATGGCGACACCTTC. The gene calls are TRBV9 and TRBJ1-2; weak D call: TRBD1 (6 bases). CDR3 length equals 17 residues. Germline V CDR1 and CDR2: SGDLS, YYNGEE.

The CDR3 nucleotides read TGCGCCAGCAGCTTGGTGACTAGCGGGGGCCTGCCAGATACGCAGTATTTT. The encoded protein is CASSLVTSGGLPDTQYF. The chain is built from TRBV5-1 and TRBJ2-3, with TRBD2 identical over 12 bases. Germline V CDR1 and CDR2: SGHRS, YFSETQ. The V gene end was trimmed by 0 bases and the J gene end by 4 bases; junction bases not matched to a gene: 6. The CDR3 totals 17 residues.

This chain uses TRBV24-1 with TRBJ2-5; D remains ambiguous. Germline V gives CDR1 KGHDR, CDR2 SFDVKD. The ends were cut back, 3 bases at V and 10 bases at J, with 8 bases in the middle. CDR3 length equals 11 residues. The CDR3 nucleotides read TGTGCCACCAGTGATGAAACCGTCCAGTACTTC. Its translation: CATSDETVQYF.

The table lists this clonotype with many counts. The chain employs TRBV7-6 and TRBJ1-1, with D possibly being TRBD1 (6 bases). Germline CDR1 and CDR2: SGHVS and FNYEAQ. V was pared by 1 base and J by 1 base, with 10 bases between. This CDR3 has 15 residues. CDR3 region: CASSLGGGWNTEAFF. The CDR3 DNA follows: TGTGCCAGCAGCTTAGGGGGGGGCTGGAACACTGAAGCTTTCTTT.

V is TRBV11-2 and J is TRBJ1-5; TRBD1 aligns across 7 bases. Trimming at V came to 1 base and at J to 1 base, leaving 10 bases not matched to a gene. The germline V gene encodes CDR1 SGHAT and CDR2 FQNNGV. The CDR3 is 18 amino acids. Here the CDR3 DNA reads TGTGCCAGCAGCTTAGGTGCAGGGGGGACACTGAGCAATCAGCCCCAGCATTTT. Translating gives CASSLGAGGTLSNQPQHF.

This sequence joins TRBV5-1 and TRBJ1-3; D gene unclear. The germline V gene encodes CDR1 SGHRS and CDR2 YFSETQ. The length of the CDR3 is 17 residues. Deletions cut 0 bases from V and 0 bases from J, with 13 bases between. This CDR3 is CASSLAGFQSSGNTIYF. As DNA, the CDR3 is TGCGCCAGCAGCTTGGCCGGATTTCAGAGCTCTGGAAACACCATATATTTT. Full variable domain (remainder filled in from reference TRBV5-1 and TRBJ1-3): KAGVTQTPRYLIKTRGQQVTLSCSPISGHRSVSWYQQTPGQGLQFLFEYFSETQRNKGNFPGRFSGRQFSNSRSEMNVSTLELGDSALYLCASSLAGFQSSGNTIYFGEGSWLTVV.

This clonotype appeared a few times. The rearrangement joins TRBV20-1 to TRBJ1-3; 7 nucleotides align to TRBD1. CDR3 length equals 17 residues. Germline V gene sequence: CDR1 DFQATT, CDR2 SNEGSKA (reference sequence). Losses at the gene ends were 0 bases for V and 0 bases for J; bases not matched to a gene: 8. The CDR3 loop is CSARDLDRSRSGNTIYF. DNA for the CDR3: TGCAGTGCTAGAGATCTGGACAGGAGCCGCTCTGGAAACACCATATATTTT.

This clonotype was counted at least ten times. The rearrangement uses TRBV7-2 and TRBJ2-3, with 8 bases lining up with TRBD2. The V and J ends lost 4 bases and 2 bases, in that order; junction bases with no gene match: 5. CDR1 is SGHTA, CDR2 FQGNSA, per germline. This CDR3 is 15 amino acids long. The CDR3 region is CASSWRRGDTDTQYF. CDR3 bases: TGTGCCAGCAGCTGGCGGCGGGGGGACACAGATACGCAGTATTTT.

The V gene is TRBV24-1, the J gene TRBJ1-5; D gene unclear. In germline, CDR1 is KGHDR, CDR2 SFDVKD. The CDR3 totals 16 residues. Trimming took 5 bases from V and 7 from J, leaving 20 bases between them. CDR3 residues: CATSGSGQGLRQPQHF. CDR3 DNA: TGTGCCACCAGTGGGTCAGGCCAAGGGCTCCGGCAGCCCCAGCATTTT.

There are many counts of this clonotype. The chain couples TRBV5-1 to TRBJ2-5; 7 bases are shared with TRBD2. The CDR3 is 14 residues long. Germline assignment: CDR1 SGHRS and CDR2 YFSETQ. The ends lost 7 bases at V and 5 bases at J; junction bases unmatched: 11. DNA for the CDR3: TGCGCCAGCGCGACTAGCTTCGACCGGGAGACCCAGTACTTC. It encodes CASATSFDRETQYF.

The rearrangement joins TRBV5-1 to TRBJ2-1; D is uncertain. The germline gives CDR1 SGHRS, CDR2 YFSETQ. The CDR3 contains 15 residues. V was shortened by 3 bases and J by 5 bases, with 15 bases between the two germline ends. The CDR3 spells CASSYMATVNNEQFF. The CDR3 DNA sequence: TGCGCCAGCAGCTATATGGCCACCGTTAACAATGAGCAGTTCTTC.

The chain recombines TRBV2 with TRBJ2-7; maybe TRBD1 (6 bases). V lost 6 bases and J lost 6, with 18 bases in between. This CDR3 is built from 14 residues. Germline CDR1 SNHLY, CDR2 FYNNEI. This CDR3 reads CASRPYRDTVEQYF. The CDR3 DNA reads as TGTGCCAGCAGACCTTACCGGGACACCGTCGAGCAGTACTTC.